Below, 9 T cell receptor beta chains from the same sample are listed, as sequenced in a study of T cells in Graves' hyperthyroidism and ophthalmopathy. Researchers took RNA transcripts and amplified the TCR beta CDR3 regions from them. When the TCR CDR3 underwent first-round RT-PCR, the HTBI primer set was used. TCRdb passed the multiplex PCR reads through MiXCR, listing each CDR3 protein once. Here the sample spans approximately 370,000 distinct CDR3 sequences, about 15% being singletons. The specimen sequenced was blood. Receptors were obtained from a woman aged 25 to 45 with Graves' hyperthyroidism.

The chain carries TRBV28 and TRBJ1-2, with 7 nucleotides matching TRBD1. Germline V gene data show CDR1 as MDHEN and CDR2 as SYDVKM. This CDR3 spans 14 amino acids. The V gene end was trimmed by 6 bases and the J gene end by 4 bases; junction bases not matched to a gene: 8. The CDR3 sequence: CASSPGQSTYGYTF. The CDR3 coding sequence is TGTGCCAGCAGCCCGGGACAGTCAACCTATGGCTACACCTTC.

This clonotype was detected many times. The gene calls are TRBV7-3 and TRBJ2-7; a possible D gene is TRBD2 (5 bases). V lost 2 bases and J 6 bases, leaving 5 bases between the germline ends. There are 11 residues in the CDR3. Germline loops: CDR1 SGHTA, CDR2 FQGTGA. CDR3 in DNA: TGTGCCAGCAGCTTACGGGGCGAGCAGTACTTC. Its protein is CASSLRGEQYF.

This clonotype appeared many times. V is TRBV18 and J is TRBJ2-3; 9 bases align to TRBD2. The J segment lost 0 bases and the V segment lost 6 bases, leaving 13 bases of the junction unmatched. The CDR3 totals 18 residues. CDR1 KGHSH and CDR2 LQKENI come from the germline V gene. CDR3 sequence: CASSPFPASGTSTDTQYF. The DNA for the CDR3 is TGTGCCAGCTCTCCCTTCCCAGCTAGCGGGACAAGCACAGATACGCAGTATTTT.

This sequence joins TRBV28 and TRBJ2-7, with TRBD1 matching over 7 bases. This CDR3 is built from 14 residues. Trimming removed 2 bases from V and 7 bases from J; junction bases left unmatched: 8. Looked up from germline, CDR1 is MDHEN and CDR2 is SYDVKM. CDR3 residues: CASSLNRGLGEQYF. The CDR3 bases are TGTGCCAGCAGTTTAAACAGGGGCCTGGGGGAGCAGTACTTC.

This clonotype was counted only a few times. Lacking the conserved final phenylalanine or tryptophan, this CDR3 likely reflects a read error. The J gene is TRBJ1-1, the V gene TRBV2; a weak D match, TRBD1 (5 bases). V was trimmed by 8 bases and J by 2 bases, leaving 12 bases between them. The CDR3 has 13 amino acids. Germline V lookup: CDR1 SNHLY, CDR2 FYNNEI. For the CDR3, the DNA is TGTGCCAGCCGGGGACCCGGCAACACTGAAGCTTTCCTT. Translated, it gives CASRGPGNTEAFL.

CDR3 in amino acids: CASSLTGTSGSQETQYF. In DNA, the CDR3 is TGTGCCAGCAGCTTAACAGGGACTAGCGGGAGTCAAGAGACCCAGTACTTC. This sequence joins TRBV7-3 and TRBJ2-5, with 14 bases identical to TRBD2. The V segment lost 0 bases and the J segment 2 bases; nucleotides outside the gene matches: 2. Germline V gene lookup returns CDR1 SGHTA and CDR2 FQGTGA. CDR3 length: 17 amino acids. Full variable domain (missing parts from reference TRBV7-3 and TRBJ2-5): GAGVSQTPSNKVTEKGKYVELRCDPISGHTALYWYRQSLGQGPEFLIYFQGTGAADDSGLPNDRFFAVRPEGSVSTLKIQRTERGDSAVYLCASSLTGTSGSQETQYFGPGTRLLVL.

This clonotype occurred many times. The chain employs TRBV13 and TRBJ2-1; D is unclear. This CDR3 spans 14 amino acids. The ends were cut back, 1 base at V and 7 bases at J, with 11 bases in the middle. Germline CDR1 reads PRHDT; CDR2 reads FYEKMQ (reference sequence). The DNA for the CDR3 is TGTGCCAGCAGCTTAGAAGAGCTCACGAATGAGCAGTTCTTC. It specifies CASSLEELTNEQFF. The entire variable domain, with the rest obtained from reference TRBV13 and TRBJ2-1, is as follows: AAGVIQSPRHLIKEKRETATLKCYPIPRHDTVYWYQQGPGQDPQFLISFYEKMQSDKGSIPDRFSAQQFSDYHSELNMSSLELGDSALYFCASSLEELTNEQFFGPGTRLTVL.

This clonotype was seen ten or more times. The rearrangement uses TRBV2 and TRBJ2-3; D is ambiguous. The CDR3 spans 14 residues. V was clipped by 7 bases and J by 0 bases, with 11 bases between them. Germline CDR1 SNHLY, CDR2 FYNNEI. The CDR3 here is CASMEATSTDTQYF. The DNA for the CDR3 is TGTGCCAGCATGGAAGCGACCAGCACAGATACGCAGTATTTT. The full variable domain, completed using reference TRBV2 and TRBJ2-3, is EPEVTQTPSHQVTQMGQEVILRCVPISNHLYFYWYRQILGQKVEFLVSFYNNEISEKSEIFDDQFSVERPDGSNFTLKIRSTKLEDSAMYFCASMEATSTDTQYFGPGTRLTVL.

As DNA, the CDR3 is TGTGCCAGCAGCCAAGCGGGGGCGGCCTTGGGACCGACCTACGAGCAGTACTTC. It yields the protein CASSQAGAALGPTYEQYF. This rearrangement joins TRBV14 to TRBJ2-7, with D perhaps matching TRBD1 or TRBD2 (6 bases each). CDR3 length: 18 residues. The V end was cut by 1 base, the J end by 2 bases, with 21 bases between. Per the germline V gene, CDR1 is SGHDN and CDR2 is FVKESK.